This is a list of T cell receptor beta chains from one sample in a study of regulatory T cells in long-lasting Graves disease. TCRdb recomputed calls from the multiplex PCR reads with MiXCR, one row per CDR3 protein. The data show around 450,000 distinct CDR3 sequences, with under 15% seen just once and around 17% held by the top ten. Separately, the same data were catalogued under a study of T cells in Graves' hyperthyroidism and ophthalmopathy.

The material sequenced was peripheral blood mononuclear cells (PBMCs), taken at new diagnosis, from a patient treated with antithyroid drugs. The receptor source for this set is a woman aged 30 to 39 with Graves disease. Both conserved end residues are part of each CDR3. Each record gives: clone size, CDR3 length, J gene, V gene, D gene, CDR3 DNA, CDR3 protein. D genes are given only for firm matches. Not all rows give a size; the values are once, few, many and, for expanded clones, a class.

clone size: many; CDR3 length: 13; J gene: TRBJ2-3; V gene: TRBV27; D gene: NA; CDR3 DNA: TGTGCCAGCAGACTCTTAATCACAGATACGCAGTATTTT; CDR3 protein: CASRLLITDTQYF
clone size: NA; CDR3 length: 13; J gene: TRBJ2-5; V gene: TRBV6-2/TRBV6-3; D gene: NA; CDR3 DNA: TGTGCCAGCAGTTTCAACACCCAAGAGACCCAGTACTTC; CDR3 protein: CASSFNTQETQYF
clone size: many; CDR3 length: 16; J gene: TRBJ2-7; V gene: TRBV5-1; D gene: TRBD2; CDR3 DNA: TGCGCCAGCAGCTTGACTAGCGGGGTTTTGATTTACGAGCAGTACTTC; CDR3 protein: CASSLTSGVLIYEQYF
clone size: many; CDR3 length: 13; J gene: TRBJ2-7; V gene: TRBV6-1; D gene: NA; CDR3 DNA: TGTGCCAGCTGTCGTAGCAGCTCCTACGAGCAGTACTTC; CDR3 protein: CASCRSSSYEQYF
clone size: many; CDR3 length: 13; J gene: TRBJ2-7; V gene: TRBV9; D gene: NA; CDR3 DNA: TGTGCCAGCAGCATATCGGGACCTGGCGAGCAGTACTTC; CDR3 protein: CASSISGPGEQYF
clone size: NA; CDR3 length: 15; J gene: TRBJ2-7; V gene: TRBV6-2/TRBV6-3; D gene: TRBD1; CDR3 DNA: TGTGCCAGCAGTTACGCGGCAGGGGGTCTCACCGAGCAGTACTTC; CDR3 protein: CASSYAAGGLTEQYF
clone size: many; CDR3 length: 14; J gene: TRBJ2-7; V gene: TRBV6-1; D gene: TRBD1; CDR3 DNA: TGTGCCAGCCCTCGGGACAGGAGCTCCTACGAGCAGTACTTC; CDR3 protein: CASPRDRSSYEQYF
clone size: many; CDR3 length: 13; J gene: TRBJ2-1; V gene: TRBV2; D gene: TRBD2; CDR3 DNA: TGTGCCAGCAGGACTAGCGGGAGCTATGAGCAGTTCTTC; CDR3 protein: CASRTSGSYEQFF
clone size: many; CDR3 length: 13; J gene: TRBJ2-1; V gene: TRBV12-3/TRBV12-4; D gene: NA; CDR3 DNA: TGTGCCAGCAGGAGGACGACTAGAAATGAGCAGTTCTTC; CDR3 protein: CASRRTTRNEQFF
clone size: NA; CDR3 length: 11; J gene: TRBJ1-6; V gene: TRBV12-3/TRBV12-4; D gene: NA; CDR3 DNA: TGTGCCAGCCCGGGATATTCACCCCTCCACTTT; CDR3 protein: CASPGYSPLHF
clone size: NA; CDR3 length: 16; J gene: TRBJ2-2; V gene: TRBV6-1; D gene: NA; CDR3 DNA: TGTGCCAGCAGGAGTTTCACGGACCTGAACACCGGGGAGCTGTTTTTT; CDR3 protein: CASRSFTDLNTGELFF
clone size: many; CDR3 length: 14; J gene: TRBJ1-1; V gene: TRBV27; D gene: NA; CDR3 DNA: TGTGCCAGCAGTTTGCGACAGAACCTTATTGAAGCTTTCTTT; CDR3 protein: CASSLRQNLIEAFF
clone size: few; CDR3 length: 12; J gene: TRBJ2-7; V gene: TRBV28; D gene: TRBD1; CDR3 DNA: TGTGCCAGCAGTTTACGAGGGGGCGGGCAGTACTTC; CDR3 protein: CASSLRGGGQYF
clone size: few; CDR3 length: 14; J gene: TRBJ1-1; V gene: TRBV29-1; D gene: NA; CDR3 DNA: TGCAGCGTTGTTTTTAATGCACCGAACACTGAAGCTTTCTTT; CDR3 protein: CSVVFNAPNTEAFF
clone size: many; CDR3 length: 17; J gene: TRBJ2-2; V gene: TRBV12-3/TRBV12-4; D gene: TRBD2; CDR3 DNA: TGTGCCAGCAGCCGGACTAGCGGGAGGGGGGGCACCGGGGAGCTGTTTTTT; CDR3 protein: CASSRTSGRGGTGELFF
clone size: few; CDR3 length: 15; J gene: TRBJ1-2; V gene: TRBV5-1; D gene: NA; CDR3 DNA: TGCGCCAGCAGCCGGGATGGCAGGGATCCAGGTGGCTACACCTTC; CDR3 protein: CASSRDGRDPGGYTF
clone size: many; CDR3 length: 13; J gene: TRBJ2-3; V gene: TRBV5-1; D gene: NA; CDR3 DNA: TGTGCCAGCAGCTTAACGGGCTGCAATACGCAGTATTTT; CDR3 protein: CASSLTGCNTQYF
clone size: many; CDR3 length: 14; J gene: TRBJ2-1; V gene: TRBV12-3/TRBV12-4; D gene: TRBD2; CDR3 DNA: TGTGCCAGCATCTTTGGGGGGGGTTACAATGAGCAGTTCTTC; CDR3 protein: CASIFGGGYNEQFF
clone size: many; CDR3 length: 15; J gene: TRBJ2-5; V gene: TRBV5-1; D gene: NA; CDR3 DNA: TGCGCCAGCAGCTTGGCACTTACAGGGAGCGAGACCCAGTACTTC; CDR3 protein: CASSLALTGSETQYF
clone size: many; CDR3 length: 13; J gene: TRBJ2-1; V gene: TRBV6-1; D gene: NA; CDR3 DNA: TGTGCCAGCAGTGGGCAGACCGGAGGGGAGCAGTTCTTC; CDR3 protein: CASSGQTGGEQFF
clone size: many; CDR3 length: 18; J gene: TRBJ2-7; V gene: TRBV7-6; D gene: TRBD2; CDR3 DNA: TGTGCCAGCAGCTTAGCGGGACTAGCGGGAGGGCCTCCCTACGAGCAGTACTTC; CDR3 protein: CASSLAGLAGGPPYEQYF
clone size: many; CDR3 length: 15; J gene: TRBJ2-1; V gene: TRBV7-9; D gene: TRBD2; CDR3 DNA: TGTGCCAGCAGCTTTTCGACGGGAGGGCCCAATGAGCAGTTCTTC; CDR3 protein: CASSFSTGGPNEQFF
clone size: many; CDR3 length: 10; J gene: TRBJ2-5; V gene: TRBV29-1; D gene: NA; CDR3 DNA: TGCAGCGGACAGCAAGAGACCCAGTACTTC; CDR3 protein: CSGQQETQYF
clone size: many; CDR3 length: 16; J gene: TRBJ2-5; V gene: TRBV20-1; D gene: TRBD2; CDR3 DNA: TGCAGTGCTAGAGATCCCAGCGGGGACTACCGGGAGACCCAGTACTTC; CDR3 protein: CSARDPSGDYRETQYF
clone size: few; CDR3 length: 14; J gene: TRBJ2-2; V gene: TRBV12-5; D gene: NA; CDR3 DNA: TGTGCTAGTGGTTTGGCACTCAACACCGGGGAGCTGTTTTTT; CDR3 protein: CASGLALNTGELFF
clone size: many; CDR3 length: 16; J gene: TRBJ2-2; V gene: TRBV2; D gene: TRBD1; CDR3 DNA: TGTGCCAGCAGTGAAGCGCGGGACAGGGATACCGGGGAGCTGTTTTTT; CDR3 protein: CASSEARDRDTGELFF
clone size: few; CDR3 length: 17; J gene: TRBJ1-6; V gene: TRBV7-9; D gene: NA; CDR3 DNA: TGTGCCAGCAGCCCGGCACAGGGACCGAATAATTATTCACCCCTCCACTTT; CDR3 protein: CASSPAQGPNNYSPLHF
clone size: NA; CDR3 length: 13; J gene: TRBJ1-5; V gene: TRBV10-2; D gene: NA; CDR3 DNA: TGCGCCAGCAGTGGGTTCTCGGGCCAGCCCCAGCATTTT; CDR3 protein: CASSGFSGQPQHF
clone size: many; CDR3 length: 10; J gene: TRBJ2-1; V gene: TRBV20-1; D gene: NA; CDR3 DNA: TGCAGTGCTAGAGACAATGAGCAGTTCTTC; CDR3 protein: CSARDNEQFF
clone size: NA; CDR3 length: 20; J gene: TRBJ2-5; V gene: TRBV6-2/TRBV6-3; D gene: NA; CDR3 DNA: TGTGCCAGCAGTTACCCCAGCGGCTCGGCACTCCGAATCCTCCAAGAGACCCAGTACTTC; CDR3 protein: CASSYPSGSALRILQETQYF
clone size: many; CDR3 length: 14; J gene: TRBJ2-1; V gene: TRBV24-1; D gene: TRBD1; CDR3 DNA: TGTGCCACCAGTGGGACAGGGACCTACAATGAGCAGTTCTTC; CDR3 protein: CATSGTGTYNEQFF
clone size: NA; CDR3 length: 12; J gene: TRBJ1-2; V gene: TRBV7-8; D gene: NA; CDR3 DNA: TGTGCCAGCAGCTCGGGAGGTAGTGGCTACACCTTC; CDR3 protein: CASSSGGSGYTF
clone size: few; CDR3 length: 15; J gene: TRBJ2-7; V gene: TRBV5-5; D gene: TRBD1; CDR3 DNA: TGTGCCAGCAGCTTGGAGACAGGGCTGGCCCTCGAGCAGTACTTC; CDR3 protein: CASSLETGLALEQYF
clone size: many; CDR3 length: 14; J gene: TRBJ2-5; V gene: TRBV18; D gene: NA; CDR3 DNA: TGTGCCAGCTCACCTCCCAGTATCCAAGAGACCCAGTACTTC; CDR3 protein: CASSPPSIQETQYF
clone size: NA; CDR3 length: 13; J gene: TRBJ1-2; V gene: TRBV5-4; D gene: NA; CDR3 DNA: TGTGCCAGCATGGGCGGAAAGAACTATGGCTACACCTTC; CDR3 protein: CASMGGKNYGYTF
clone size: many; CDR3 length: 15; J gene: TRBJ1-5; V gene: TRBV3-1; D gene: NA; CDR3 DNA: TGTGCCAGCAGCCAAGATCTAGTTATCAATCAGCCCCAGCATTTT; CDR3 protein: CASSQDLVINQPQHF
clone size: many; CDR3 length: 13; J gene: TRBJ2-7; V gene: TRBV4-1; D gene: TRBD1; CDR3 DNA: TGCGCCAGCAGCCAAGACCCAGGGGGCGAGCAGTACTTC; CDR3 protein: CASSQDPGGEQYF
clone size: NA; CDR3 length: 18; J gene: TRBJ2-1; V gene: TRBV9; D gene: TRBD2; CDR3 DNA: TGTGCCAGCAGCCCCCCCCTCCTACTAGCGGGAGGCACCAATGAGCAGTTCTTC; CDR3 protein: CASSPPLLLAGGTNEQFF
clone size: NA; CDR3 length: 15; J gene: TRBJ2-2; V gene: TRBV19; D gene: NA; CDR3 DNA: TGTGCCAGCAGCCCGTCGCTCGCTAGGACCGGGGAGCTGTTTTTT; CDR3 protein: CASSPSLARTGELFF
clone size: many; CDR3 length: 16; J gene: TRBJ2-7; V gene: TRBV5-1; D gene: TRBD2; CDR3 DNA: TGCGCCAGCAGCTTGGTCCTAGCGGGAGAAGGTTACGAGCAGTACTTC; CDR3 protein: CASSLVLAGEGYEQYF
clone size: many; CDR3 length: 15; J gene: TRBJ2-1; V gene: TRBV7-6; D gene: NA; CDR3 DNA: TGTGCCAGCAGCTCAGGGACGGGTACCTACAATGAGCAGTTCTTC; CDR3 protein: CASSSGTGTYNEQFF
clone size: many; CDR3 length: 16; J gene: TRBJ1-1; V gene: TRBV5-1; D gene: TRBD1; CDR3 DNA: TGCGCCAGCTTTCAAGGGATGGGGACAGTGAACACTGAAGCTTTCTTT; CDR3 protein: CASFQGMGTVNTEAFF
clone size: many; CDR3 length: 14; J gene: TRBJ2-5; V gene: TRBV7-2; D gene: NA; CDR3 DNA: TGTGCCAGCAACGACCGGGACTCCCAAGAGACCCAGTACTTC; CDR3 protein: CASNDRDSQETQYF
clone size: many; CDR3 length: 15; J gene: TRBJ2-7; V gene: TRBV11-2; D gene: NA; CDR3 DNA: TGTGCCAGCAGCCTCCAGCGGGCCCCCTCCTACGAGCAGTACTTC; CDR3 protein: CASSLQRAPSYEQYF
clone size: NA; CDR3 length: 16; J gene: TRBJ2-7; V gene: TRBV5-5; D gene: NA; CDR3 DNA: TGTGCCAGCAGCTTGGGGCTTAGCGGAAGCTCCTACGAGCAGTACTTC; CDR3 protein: CASSLGLSGSSYEQYF
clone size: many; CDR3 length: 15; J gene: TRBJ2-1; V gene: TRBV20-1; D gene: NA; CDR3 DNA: TGCAGTGCTAGAGCCAGCAGAAGCTCCTACAATGAGCAGTTCTTC; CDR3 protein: CSARASRSSYNEQFF
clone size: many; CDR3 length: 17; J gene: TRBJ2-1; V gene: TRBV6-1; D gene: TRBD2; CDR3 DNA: TGTGCCAGCAGTGCACTTAGCGGGAGAACGTCCTACAATGAGCAGTTCTTC; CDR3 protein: CASSALSGRTSYNEQFF
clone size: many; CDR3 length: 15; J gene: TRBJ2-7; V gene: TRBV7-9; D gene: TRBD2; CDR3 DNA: TGTGCCAGCAGCGCCCGGGGTAGCGGGAGAGACGAGCAGTACTTC; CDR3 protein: CASSARGSGRDEQYF
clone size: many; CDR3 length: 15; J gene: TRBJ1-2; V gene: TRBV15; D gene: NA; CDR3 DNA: TGTGCCACCAGCACAGTGGCCGACGACTACTATGGCTACACCTTC; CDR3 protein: CATSTVADDYYGYTF
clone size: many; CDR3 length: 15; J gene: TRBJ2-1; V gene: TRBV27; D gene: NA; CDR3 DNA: TGTGCCAGCAGCTTCGGGGCCCTTTCCTACAATGAGCAGTTCTTC; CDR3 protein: CASSFGALSYNEQFF
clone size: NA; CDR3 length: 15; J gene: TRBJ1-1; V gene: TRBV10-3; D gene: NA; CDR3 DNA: TGTGCCATCAGTGAGTCGTTGGTATCTAAAACTGAAGCTTTCTTT; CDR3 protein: CAISESLVSKTEAFF
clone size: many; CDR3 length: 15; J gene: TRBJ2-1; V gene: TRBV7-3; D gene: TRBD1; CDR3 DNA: TGTGCCAGCAGCTTTGGGACAGTCTCCTACAATGAGCAGTTCTTC; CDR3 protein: CASSFGTVSYNEQFF
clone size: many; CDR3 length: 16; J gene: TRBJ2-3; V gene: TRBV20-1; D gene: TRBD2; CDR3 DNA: TGCAGTGCTAGAGAAGGTAGCGGGATTAGCACAGATACGCAGTATTTT; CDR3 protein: CSAREGSGISTDTQYF
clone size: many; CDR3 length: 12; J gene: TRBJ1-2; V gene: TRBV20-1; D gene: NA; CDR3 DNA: TGCAGTGCTACCCACCCTAACTATGGCTACACCTTC; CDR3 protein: CSATHPNYGYTF
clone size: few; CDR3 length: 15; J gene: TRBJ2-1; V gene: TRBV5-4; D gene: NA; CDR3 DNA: TGTGCCAGCAGCTTGCTGGGGGACTCCTACAATGAGCAGTTCTTC; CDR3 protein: CASSLLGDSYNEQFF
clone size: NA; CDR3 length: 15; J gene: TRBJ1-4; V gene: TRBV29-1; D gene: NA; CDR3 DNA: TGCAGCGTTGAAGATAGGGCCGCCTTTAAGGAAAAACTGTTTTTT; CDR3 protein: CSVEDRAAFKEKLFF
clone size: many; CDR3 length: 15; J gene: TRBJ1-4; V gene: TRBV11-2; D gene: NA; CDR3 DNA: TGTGCCAGCAGCAGCCAGGGGACGATGTTTGAAAAACTGTTTTTT; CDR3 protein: CASSSQGTMFEKLFF